This T cell receptor beta chain was profiled in a study of T cell responses to AZD1222 COVID-19 vaccine. Regarding this clone: The antigen is undetermined.

The CDR3 runs 15 residues. Unmatched junction bases numbered 4, after V lost 2 bases and J lost 4 bases. Germline CDR1 is MNHEY and CDR2 is SVGAGI. Assay used: immunoSEQ multiplex PCR; TCRdb lists only in-frame clones, some missing. The sample consists of 85,000 to 110,000 clones, 90% of them appearing once. Findings and limits, study-wide: Only 5 or 6 people who got AZD1222 tested seropositive at baseline. Mostly white British, mostly female donors; authors suggested clonal diversity may be underestimated.

Source: peripheral blood, taken on day 0 of AZD1222 vaccination. The chain combines TRBV6-5 with TRBJ1-1; TRBD1 matches at 10 bases. The sequence was collected from an adult in good health. The CDR3 nucleotides read TGTGCCAGCAGTTACCTTGGACAGGGGGGCACTGAAGCTTTCTTT. This encodes CASSYLGQGGTEAFF.